This TCR beta chain was obtained from a study of blood T cell repertoires in COVID-19 (dated by TCRdb to the early 2020s). Regarding the study in general: Collaborator samples came from the United States, Italy and Spain and covered acute and convalescent phases of COVID-19. The material from the prospective study consisted of cDNA or gDNA derived from T cells, B-cell-depleted T cells, or PBMCs. Subjects who had been exposed to COVID-19, were actively infected with it, or had recovered from it provided the deeply sampled blood TCRbeta repertoires that made up the dataset. The repertoires were made available in a free public database intended to serve as a resource for research on the immune response to SARS-CoV-2. Samples were obtained from the ongoing ImmuneRACE study (first 160 participants) and from 1,200 or so subjects provided by 6 global collaborators. Nearly every sample came with metadata listing a de-identified subject ID, COVID-19 status, age in years and sex. HLA class I and class II types, where available, came from metadata supplied by the sample provider rather than from assay-based typing. Overall study results and their limits: How much clinical and demographic metadata was included differed by source and by participant, and the metadata was provided uncurated.

As regards this clone: The clone's antigen remains unknown. Qualities for individual bases were not recorded, and no much larger clone is one base off.

One collaborating source in Seattle enrolled patients during active infection and followed them longitudinally through the course of disease. Each collaborating institution followed its own protocols to collect whole blood in K2EDTA tubes. Collaborator samples were shipped for TCRbeta analysis as frozen whole blood, isolated PBMCs, or DNA extracted from either sample type. TCRbeta CDR3 regions were amplified from genomic DNA using the immunoSEQ Assay, a bias-controlled multiplex PCR. In the original analysis: Within the assay, amplification of reference gene primers was used to estimate how many nucleated cells each sample contained. To quantify the absolute abundance of each unique TCRbeta CDR3 rearrangement, sequence reads were collapsed and filtered. For each sample, productive Simpson clonality was calculated by taking the square root of Simpson's diversity index across productive rearrangements. Held by TCRdb, this immuneACCESS table contains in-frame sequences only and omits some clones. Under half of the omission traces to an unresolved V gene where checked; the cause of the rest is unknown. V and J calls and clone size are as listed in that table; D and trimming were resolved from the DNA. Within this sample are roughly 380,000 clones, with approximately 89% of them counted one time only. Under 5% of the sample is taken by the ten largest.

Taken from cysteine to phenylalanine, the CDR3 has 14 residues. Just the 42-base CDR3 DNA is kept, in frame starting at base 1. The germline V gene specifies LGHNT as CDR1 and FRNRAP as CDR2. The junction shows trimming of 4 bases on V and 11 bases on J, and the gene matches do not reach 12 bases of it. The sequenced sample was peripheral blood. This receptor was taken from a woman aged 55-69 years with COVID-19, enrolled during active disease. The V and J genes are TRBV12-5 and TRBJ2-5, with 8 middle bases fitting TRBD1. The sequence in DNA is TGTGCTAGTGGTTCGCCGGGACAGGTCATATCTCAGTACTTC. Translated, this is CASGSPGQVISQYF. Extended through the reference TRBV12-5 and TRBJ2-5 proteins, this CDR3 yields the full variable domain: DARVTQTPRHKVTEMGQEVTMRCQPILGHNTVFWYRQTMMQGLELLAYFRNRAPLDDSGMPKDRFSAEMPDATLATLKIQPSEPRDSAVYFCASGSPGQVISQYFGPGTRLLVL.